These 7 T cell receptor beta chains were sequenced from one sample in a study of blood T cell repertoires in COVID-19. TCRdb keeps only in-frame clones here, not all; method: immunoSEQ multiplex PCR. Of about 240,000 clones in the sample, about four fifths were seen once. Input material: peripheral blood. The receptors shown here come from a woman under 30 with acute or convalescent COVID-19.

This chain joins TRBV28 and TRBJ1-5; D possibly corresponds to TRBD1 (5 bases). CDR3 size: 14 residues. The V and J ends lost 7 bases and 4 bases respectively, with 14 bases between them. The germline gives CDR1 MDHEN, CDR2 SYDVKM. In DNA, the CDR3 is TGTGCCAGCACCCTTGCGGGGGTAAATCAGCCCCAGCATTTT. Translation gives CASTLAGVNQPQHF.

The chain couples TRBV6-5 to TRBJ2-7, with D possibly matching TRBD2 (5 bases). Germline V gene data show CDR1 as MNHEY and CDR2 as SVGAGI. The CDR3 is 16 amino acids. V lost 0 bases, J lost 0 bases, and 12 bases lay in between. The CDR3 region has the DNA TGTGCCAGCAGTTACTCGTTCGCGGGCCACTCCTACGAGCAGTACTTC. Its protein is CASSYSFAGHSYEQYF.

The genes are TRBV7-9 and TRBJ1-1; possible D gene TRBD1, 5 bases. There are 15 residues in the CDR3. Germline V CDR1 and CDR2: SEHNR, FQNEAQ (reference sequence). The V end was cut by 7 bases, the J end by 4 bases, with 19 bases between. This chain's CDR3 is CASKGVRVESTEAFF. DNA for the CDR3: TGTGCCAGCAAAGGGGTCCGGGTGGAGAGCACTGAAGCTTTCTTT.

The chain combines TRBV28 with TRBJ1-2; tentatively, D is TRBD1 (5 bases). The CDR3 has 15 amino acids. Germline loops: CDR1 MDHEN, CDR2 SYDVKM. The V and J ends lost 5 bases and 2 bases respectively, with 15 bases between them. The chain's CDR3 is CASSPQGWSNYGYTF. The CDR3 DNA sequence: TGTGCCAGCAGTCCTCAGGGTTGGAGCAACTATGGCTACACCTTC.

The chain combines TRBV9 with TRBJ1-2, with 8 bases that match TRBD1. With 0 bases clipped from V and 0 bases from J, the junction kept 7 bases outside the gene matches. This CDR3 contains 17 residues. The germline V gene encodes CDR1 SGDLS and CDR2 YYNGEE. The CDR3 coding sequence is TGTGCCAGCAGCGTAGATGACAGGGGCCTAACTAACTATGGCTACACCTTC. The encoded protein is CASSVDDRGLTNYGYTF.

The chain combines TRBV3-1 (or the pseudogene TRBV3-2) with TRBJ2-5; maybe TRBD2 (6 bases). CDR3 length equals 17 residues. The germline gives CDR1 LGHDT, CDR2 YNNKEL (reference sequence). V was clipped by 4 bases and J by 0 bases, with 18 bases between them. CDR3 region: CASSRAGLASYQETQYF. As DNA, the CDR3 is TGTGCCAGCAGCCGGGCGGGTCTAGCGAGCTACCAAGAGACCCAGTACTTC.

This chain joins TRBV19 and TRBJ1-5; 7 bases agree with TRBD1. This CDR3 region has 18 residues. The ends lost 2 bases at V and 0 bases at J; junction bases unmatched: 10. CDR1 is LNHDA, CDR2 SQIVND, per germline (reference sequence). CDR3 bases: TGTGCCAGTAGTATAAGGGACAGCCGGGTGTATAGCAATCAGCCCCAGCATTTT. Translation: CASSIRDSRVYSNQPQHF.